These 21 T cell receptor beta chains share one sample of origin, sequenced in a study of CD8+ T cells in alopecia areata. As the sequencing template, cDNA was produced by extracting RNA and reverse transcribing it. Some clones are missing from TCRdb's copy, which holds only in-frame ones; the method was immunoSEQ multiplex PCR. The data show 23,000 or so clones, 40% to 60% seen once. Sequencing used NKG2D-high CD8+ T cells sorted from blood. The receptors come from a human donor with alopecia areata.

This clone was observed a few times. The chain combines TRBV5-1 with TRBJ2-6; the D is unclear. CDR1 and CDR2 (germline): SGHRS, YFSETQ. CDR3 size: 16 residues. V lost 6 bases, J lost 0 bases, and 13 bases lay in between. The CDR3, as DNA: TGCGCCAGCACCCGGGTCAGCCCCTCTGGGGCCAACGTCCTGACTTTC. Protein: CASTRVSPSGANVLTF.

V is TRBV11-2 and J is TRBJ2-5; unclear D gene. From germline, CDR1 is SGHAT and CDR2 FQNNGV. The CDR3 totals 13 residues. Trimming removed 5 bases from V and 5 bases from J, with 12 bases in between. The CDR3 DNA follows: TGTGCCAGCAGCCTGGGTGGTAGGGAGACCCAGTACTTC. This gives the protein CASSLGGRETQYF.

The gene calls are TRBV27 and TRBJ2-1; D gene unclear. CDR3 length equals 12 residues. Trimming pared 3 bases from V and 8 bases from J, leaving 8 bases between. The V gene's germline CDR1 is MNHEY and CDR2 SMNVEV (reference sequence). The CDR3 protein is CASSFLVDEQFF. The CDR3, as DNA: TGTGCCAGCAGTTTCCTAGTGGATGAGCAGTTCTTC.

The chain has TRBV5-1 and TRBJ1-2; 8 bases agree with TRBD1. Trimming removed 0 bases from V and 7 bases from J; junction bases left unmatched: 11. CDR1 SGHRS and CDR2 YFSETQ come from the germline V gene. The CDR3 runs to 16 residues. CDR3 coding DNA: TGCGCCAGCAGCTTGGCAGGTGGGCAGGGGGCGTTTGGCTACACCTTC. Encoded protein: CASSLAGGQGAFGYTF.

The chain is built from TRBV28 and TRBJ2-7; D not resolved. The ends were cut back, 5 bases at V and 2 bases at J, with 13 bases in the middle. Per the germline V gene, CDR1 is MDHEN and CDR2 is SYDVKM. The CDR3 length is 14 residues. The CDR3 DNA follows: TGTGCCAGCAGTCCCCGATCCTTTACCTACGAGCAGTACTTC. It encodes CASSPRSFTYEQYF. The variable domain in full, completed from reference TRBV28 and TRBJ2-7, reads DVKVTQSSRYLVKRTGEKVFLECVQDMDHENMFWYRQDPGLGLRLIYFSYDVKMKEKGDIPEGYSVSREKKERFSLILESASTNQTSMYLCASSPRSFTYEQYFGPGTRLTVT.

This clone was observed a handful of times. V and J are TRBV28 and TRBJ2-5; weak D call: TRBD1 (5 bases). Trimming took 6 bases from V and 3 from J, leaving 17 bases between them. Per the germline V gene, CDR1 is MDHEN and CDR2 is SYDVKM. This CDR3 is 15 amino acids long. The CDR3 DNA follows: TGTGCCAGCAGCCGTTTGGGCCCCAGGGAAGAGACCCAGTACTTC. Encoded protein: CASSRLGPREETQYF. Full variable domain (rest looked up from reference TRBV28 and TRBJ2-5): DVKVTQSSRYLVKRTGEKVFLECVQDMDHENMFWYRQDPGLGLRLIYFSYDVKMKEKGDIPEGYSVSREKKERFSLILESASTNQTSMYLCASSRLGPREETQYFGPGTRLLVL.

The chain has TRBV6-1 and TRBJ2-7, with D unclear. Per germline, CDR1 MNHNS and CDR2 SASEGT. V gave up 7 bases and J gave up 3 bases, with 13 bases separating them. This CDR3 is 13 amino acids long. The DNA of the CDR3 is TGTGCCAGCAATAGACGACCGTTCTACGAGCAGTACTTC. Protein: CASNRRPFYEQYF.

The rearrangement joins TRBV27 to TRBJ2-5; D is unclear. The CDR3 covers 13 residues. Per the germline V gene, CDR1 is MNHEY and CDR2 is SMNVEV (reference sequence). V lost 8 bases to trimming and J lost 0 bases, with 10 bases between them. The DNA of the CDR3 is TGTGCCAGCTGGGATGGGTACCAAGAGACCCAGTACTTC. This sequence encodes CASWDGYQETQYF.

This clone was picked up a small number of times. The V gene is TRBV5-1, the J gene TRBJ1-2; 10 bases fit TRBD1. Germline loops: CDR1 SGHRS, CDR2 YFSETQ. CDR3 length: 15 amino acids. J lost 6 bases, V lost 5 bases, and 10 bases had no gene match. CDR3 protein: CASRRPGTGDHGYTF. In DNA, the CDR3 is TGCGCCAGCAGACGTCCCGGGACAGGGGACCATGGCTACACCTTC.

This chain links TRBV27 with TRBJ2-7; no definite D call. CDR3 length equals 10 residues. CDR1 is MNHEY, CDR2 SMNVEV, per germline (reference sequence). Trimming left V 7 bases short and J 6 bases short, with 7 bases between. The CDR3 sequence: CASTAGEQYF. CDR3 bases: TGTGCCAGCACGGCAGGCGAGCAGTACTTC.

J is TRBJ2-7 and V is TRBV9, with 10 bases identical to TRBD2. This CDR3 is built from 15 residues. Germline V CDR1 and CDR2: SGDLS, YYNGEE. Trimming removed 3 bases from V and 3 bases from J; junction bases left unmatched: 6. The CDR3 is CASSARTSGIYEQYF. The CDR3 bases are TGTGCCAGCAGCGCCCGGACTAGCGGAATCTACGAGCAGTACTTC.

V is TRBV18 and J is TRBJ1-5; perhaps TRBD1 as D (5 bases). CDR3 length: 14 amino acids. The germline gives CDR1 KGHSH, CDR2 LQKENI. Trimming cost V 2 bases and J 8 bases, with 13 bases left between them. Written as DNA, the CDR3 is TGTGCCAGCTCACCAGGGGACCGCCTGAAGCCCCAGCATTTT. Residues: CASSPGDRLKPQHF.

The chain carries TRBV2 and TRBJ1-4; D might be TRBD1 (5 bases). This CDR3 has 17 residues. Deletions cut 1 base from V and 4 bases from J, with 16 bases between. Germline V lookup: CDR1 SNHLY, CDR2 FYNNEI. The CDR3 protein is CASSEDGGQGFNEKLFF. The CDR3 DNA reads TGTGCCAGCAGTGAAGATGGGGGTCAGGGCTTTAATGAAAAACTGTTTTTT.

The chain joins TRBV2 to TRBJ2-1, with D hard to call. The CDR3 length is 10 residues. Trimming stripped 4 bases from V and 8 bases from J, with 3 bases between. Germline V gene sequence: CDR1 SNHLY, CDR2 FYNNEI. This chain's CDR3 is CASSGDEQFF. The DNA of the CDR3 is TGTGCCAGCAGTGGGGATGAGCAGTTCTTC.

CDR3 in amino acids: CASSNGGRTDEAFF. CDR3 sequence (DNA): TGTGCCAGCAGTAATGGTGGTAGGACAGACGAAGCTTTCTTT. The chain combines TRBV28 with TRBJ1-1, with D maybe TRBD1 (6 bases). Germline CDR1 reads MDHEN; CDR2 reads SYDVKM. Trimming shortened V by 5 bases and J by 8 bases, and 18 bases separated the two germline ends. CDR3 length: 14 amino acids.

CDR3 region: CASSQGAYEQYF. DNA of the CDR3: TGTGCCAGCAGCCAAGGGGCCTACGAGCAGTACTTC. J is TRBJ2-7 and V is TRBV7-2; D possibly corresponds to TRBD1 (5 bases). The V end lost 5 bases, the J end lost 2 bases, and 7 bases lay between the germline ends. There are 12 residues in the CDR3. Germline lookup yields CDR1 SGHTA and CDR2 FQGNSA.

This clone has a handful of counts. The rearrangement joins TRBV2 to TRBJ2-1, with D hard to call. Between the trimmed V and J ends, which lost 4 bases and 0 bases, there was a span of 10 bases. This CDR3 has 15 residues. CDR1 and CDR2 (germline): SNHLY, FYNNEI. Written as DNA, the CDR3 is TGTGCCAGCAGTGTACCGCAAAGCTCCTACAATGAGCAGTTCTTC. Residues: CASSVPQSSYNEQFF.

The genes are TRBV4-1 and TRBJ1-5; a weak D match, TRBD1 (6 bases). CDR1 is MGHRA, CDR2 YSYEKL, per germline. V was clipped by 1 base and J by 8 bases, with 12 bases between them. This CDR3 contains 14 residues. The CDR3 DNA reads TGCGCCAGCAGCCAAGGCGTGGAGGGGGAGCCCCAGCATTTT. Protein sequence: CASSQGVEGEPQHF.

The chain joins TRBV4-2 to TRBJ2-3, with D uncertain. The V end lost 4 bases, the J end lost 1 base, and 15 bases lay between the germline ends. Germline assignment: CDR1 LGHNA and CDR2 YNFKEQ. This CDR3 is 16 amino acids long. For the CDR3, the DNA is TGTGCCAGCAGCCCGTGTCCAAATGACTGCACAGATACGCAGTATTTT. It specifies CASSPCPNDCTDTQYF.

V usage is TRBV30 and J usage is TRBJ1-5; D is unclear. Trimming pared 1 base from V and 2 bases from J, leaving 9 bases between. CDR3 length: 14 residues. The V gene's germline CDR1 is GTSNPN and CDR2 SVGIG (reference sequence). CDR3: CAWSGAQRNQPQHF. For the CDR3, the DNA is TGTGCCTGGAGTGGGGCACAGCGCAATCAGCCCCAGCATTTT.

This clone was seen a few times. The rearrangement uses TRBV5-4 and TRBJ2-1; 14 bases map to TRBD2. Germline CDR1 is SGHNT and CDR2 is YYREEE (reference sequence). This CDR3 spans 16 amino acids. With V trimmed by 4 bases and J by 5 bases, 5 bases remained unmatched. CDR3 nucleotides: TGTGCCAGCAGCGTAACGGGACTAGCGGGAGACAATGAGCAGTTCTTC. It codes for CASSVTGLAGDNEQFF.